Following are 11 T cell receptor beta chains from one sample sequenced in a study of blood T cell repertoires in COVID-19 (TCRdb year 2020). The protocol used for the library was the immunoSEQ multiplex PCR assay. Sourced from immuneACCESS, this table was stored by TCRdb with only in-frame sequences that have V and J called. A share of the clones is absent; for the studies checked, an unresolved V gene accounts for under half, and the remainder has no known explanation. The sample table records 210,000 or so clones; about 80% of these occur just once. About 7.8% of the sample goes to the ten largest clones. The sequenced sample was peripheral blood. The receptors were sampled from a woman older than 75 with COVID-19, enrolled during active disease.

This clone was observed a few times. The V call is TRBV5-6, the J call TRBJ2-2, with 10 nucleotides matching TRBD2. From germline, CDR1 is SGHDT and CDR2 YYEEEE. The CDR3 sequence is 15 residues long. Germline trimming cut 4 bases from V and 7 bases from J; bases unmatched to any gene: 7. The chain's CDR3 is CASSILAGAGGELFF. The CDR3 DNA sequence: TGTGCCAGCAGCATTCTAGCGGGAGCGGGCGGGGAGCTGTTTTTT.

The chain uses TRBV2 and TRBJ2-3, with D uncertain. There are 10 residues in the CDR3. Trimming stripped 8 bases from V and 5 bases from J, with 5 bases between. Per germline, CDR1 SNHLY and CDR2 FYNNEI. CDR3 nucleotides: TGTGCCAGCGCGATAGATACGCAGTATTTT. Its translation is CASAIDTQYF.

The gene calls are TRBV27 and TRBJ1-3; D is perhaps TRBD1 (5 bases). V was clipped by 5 bases and J by 0 bases, with 14 bases between them. Germline loops: CDR1 MNHEY, CDR2 SMNVEV (reference sequence). The CDR3 is 16 residues long. CDR3 nucleotide sequence: TGTGCCAGCAGTCCCGCCGGACACAACTCTGGAAACACCATATATTTT. Translating it yields CASSPAGHNSGNTIYF.

The gene calls are TRBV5-1 and TRBJ1-1; TRBD1 aligns across 8 bases. The germline V gene has CDR1 SGHRS and CDR2 YFSETQ. This CDR3 has 12 amino acids. The V gene end was trimmed by 2 bases and the J gene end by 10 bases; junction bases not matched to a gene: 4. Here the CDR3 reads CASSFTGGRAFF. The DNA of the CDR3 is TGCGCCAGCAGCTTCACAGGGGGGAGAGCTTTCTTT. Drawing the rest from reference TRBV5-1 and TRBJ1-1, the complete variable domain is KAGVTQTPRYLIKTRGQQVTLSCSPISGHRSVSWYQQTPGQGLQFLFEYFSETQRNKGNFPGRFSGRQFSNSRSEMNVSTLELGDSALYLCASSFTGGRAFFGQGTRLTVV.

The rearrangement links TRBV5-1 to TRBJ2-1; 10 bases align to TRBD1. The V and J ends lost 3 bases and 4 bases, in that order; junction bases with no gene match: 1. The CDR3 spans 14 residues. The germline V gene has CDR1 SGHRS and CDR2 YFSETQ. The CDR3 spells CASSSGQGYNEQFF. The CDR3 region has the DNA TGCGCCAGCAGCTCGGGACAGGGGTACAATGAGCAGTTCTTC.

The chain combines TRBV27 with TRBJ2-3, with 8 nucleotides matching TRBD2. CDR1 and CDR2 from the germline V gene are MNHEY and SMNVEV (reference sequence). CDR3 length: 16 residues. Trimming cost V 5 bases and J 0 bases; bases outside gene matches: 7. CDR3 nucleotide sequence: TGTGCCAGCAGTCTAAAACTAGCGGCTAGCACAGATACGCAGTATTTT. Its protein is CASSLKLAASTDTQYF.

This clone was seen a single time. CDR3 protein: CASSFLLGELFF. The CDR3 DNA reads TGTGCCAGCAGTTTTTTACTCGGGGAGCTGTTTTTT. This rearrangement joins TRBV27 to TRBJ2-2; D gene uncertain. Germline lookup yields CDR1 MNHEY and CDR2 SMNVEV (reference sequence). V was cut by 3 bases and J by 7 bases, with 6 bases left in between. CDR3 length: 12 amino acids.

The chain links TRBV6-6 to TRBJ1-2; 9 nucleotides match TRBD1. CDR1 MNHNY and CDR2 SVGAGI come from the germline V gene (reference sequence). This CDR3 has 13 residues. The trim removed 9 bases at V and 3 bases at J, leaving 5 bases unmatched. The CDR3 sequence is CASNRGLYYGYTF. CDR3 DNA sequence: TGTGCCAGTAACAGGGGGCTCTACTATGGCTACACCTTC.

This chain joins TRBV5-1 and TRBJ2-3; TRBD1 aligns across 8 bases. From germline, CDR1 is SGHRS and CDR2 YFSETQ. The CDR3 sequence is 15 residues long. With V trimmed by 2 bases and J by 6 bases, 8 bases remained unmatched. As DNA, the CDR3 is TGCGCCAGCAGCTTAGAGAAACCAGGGGGCGATACGCAGTATTTT. This gives the protein CASSLEKPGGDTQYF.

The chain employs TRBV11-2 and TRBJ2-1; TRBD2 aligns across 16 bases. From germline, CDR1 is SGHAT and CDR2 FQNNGV. The CDR3 loop spans 19 amino acids. The J segment lost 2 bases and the V segment lost 5 bases, leaving 9 bases of the junction unmatched. The CDR3 protein is CASSHSGTSGRVTYNEQFF. The CDR3 DNA is TGTGCCAGCAGCCACTCCGGGACTAGCGGGAGGGTTACCTACAATGAGCAGTTCTTC. The full variable domain, its missing parts supplied by reference TRBV11-2 and TRBJ2-1, is EAGVAQSPRYKIIEKRQSVAFWCNPISGHATLYWYQQILGQGPKLLIQFQNNGVVDDSQLPKDRFSAERLKGVDSTLKIQPAKLEDSAVYLCASSHSGTSGRVTYNEQFFGPGTRLTVL.

The chain is built from TRBV2 and TRBJ1-2; D is uncertain. Trimming stripped 6 bases from V and 4 bases from J, with 15 bases between. CDR1 is SNHLY and CDR2 is FYNNEI in the germline V gene. The CDR3 spans 14 residues. CDR3 protein: CASRITALFYGYTF. The CDR3 nucleotides read TGTGCCAGCAGGATAACAGCCTTGTTCTATGGCTACACCTTC.